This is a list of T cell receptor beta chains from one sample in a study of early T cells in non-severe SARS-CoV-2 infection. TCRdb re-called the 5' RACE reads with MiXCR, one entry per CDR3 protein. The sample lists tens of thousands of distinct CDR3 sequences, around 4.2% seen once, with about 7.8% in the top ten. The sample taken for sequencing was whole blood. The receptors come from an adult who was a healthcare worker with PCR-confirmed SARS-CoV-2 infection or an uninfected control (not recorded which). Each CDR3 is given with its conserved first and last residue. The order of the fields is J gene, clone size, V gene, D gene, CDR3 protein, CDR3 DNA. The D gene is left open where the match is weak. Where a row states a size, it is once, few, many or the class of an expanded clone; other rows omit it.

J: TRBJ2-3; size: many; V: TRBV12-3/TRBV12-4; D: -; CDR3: CASSLPVTSTDTQYF; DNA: TGTGCCAGCAGTTTACCAGTGACTAGCACAGATACGCAGTATTTT
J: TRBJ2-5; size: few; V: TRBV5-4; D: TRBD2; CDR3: CASSLASGGPNQETQYF; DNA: TGTGCCAGCAGCTTGGCTAGCGGGGGACCAAACCAAGAGACCCAGTACTTC
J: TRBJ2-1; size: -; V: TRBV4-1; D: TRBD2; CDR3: CASSQALAGADEQFF; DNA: TGCGCCAGCAGCCAAGCCCTAGCGGGGGCGGATGAGCAGTTCTTC
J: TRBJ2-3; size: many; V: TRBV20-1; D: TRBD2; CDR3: CSAREGSGVDTQYF; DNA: TGCAGTGCTAGAGAAGGTAGCGGGGTAGATACGCAGTATTTT
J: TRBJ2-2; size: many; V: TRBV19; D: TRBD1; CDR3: CASSIVWTGLNTGELFF; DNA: TGTGCCAGTAGTATAGTCTGGACAGGGCTTAACACCGGGGAGCTGTTTTTT
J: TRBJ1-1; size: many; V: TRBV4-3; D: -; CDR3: CASRSRMGAGTEAFF; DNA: TGCGCCAGCAGATCCCGGATGGGGGCGGGCACTGAAGCTTTCTTT
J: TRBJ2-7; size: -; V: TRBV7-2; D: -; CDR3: CASSLSYSSYEQYF; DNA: TGTGCCAGCAGCTTGTCCTACAGCTCCTACGAGCAGTACTTC
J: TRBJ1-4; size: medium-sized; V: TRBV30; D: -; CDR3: CAWNSQTNEKLFF; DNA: TGTGCCTGGAATAGTCAAACAAATGAAAAACTGTTTTTT
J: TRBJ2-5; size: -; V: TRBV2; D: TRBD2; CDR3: CASSEERGAGETQYF; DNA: TGTGCCAGCAGTGAAGAGCGGGGGGCAGGAGAGACCCAGTACTTC
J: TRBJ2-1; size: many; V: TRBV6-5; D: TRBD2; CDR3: CASSYSTSLAGNEQFF; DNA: TGTGCCAGCAGTTACTCGACCTCACTAGCGGGCAATGAGCAGTTCTTC
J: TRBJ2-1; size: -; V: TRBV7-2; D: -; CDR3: CASSLVGASYNEQFF; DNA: TGTGCCAGCAGCTTAGTAGGGGCCTCCTACAATGAGCAGTTCTTC
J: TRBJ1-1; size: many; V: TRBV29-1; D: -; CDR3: CSVGDVVGAFF; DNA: TGCAGCGTCGGGGACGTGGTGGGGGCTTTCTTT
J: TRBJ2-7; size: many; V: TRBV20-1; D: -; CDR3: CSGPLGQTNEQYF; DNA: TGCAGTGGCCCCCTTGGACAGACAAACGAGCAGTACTTC
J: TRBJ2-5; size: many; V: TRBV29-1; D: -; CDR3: CSVVLGPEETQYF; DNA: TGCAGCGTTGTTCTCGGCCCTGAAGAGACCCAGTACTTC
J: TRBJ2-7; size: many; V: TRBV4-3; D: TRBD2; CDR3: CASTPGTSGGYEQYF; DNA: TGCGCCAGCACCCCCGGGACTAGCGGGGGGTACGAGCAGTACTTC
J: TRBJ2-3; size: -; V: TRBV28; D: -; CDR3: CASSLPGLGGTDTQYF; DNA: TGTGCCAGCAGCCTACCCGGCCTAGGGGGGACAGATACGCAGTATTTT